A selection of T cell receptor beta chains follows, all from one sample in a study of blood T cell repertoires in COVID-19. Clones were sequenced by immunoSEQ multiplex PCR, and TCRdb holds only the in-frame ones, with some missing. The table includes over 150,000 clones, approximately 90% detected once. The sequenced sample consisted of peripheral blood. Receptors were obtained from a young man with COVID-19, enrolled during active disease. The CDR3 runs from the conserved cysteine through the conserved F or W. The D gene is left open where the match is weak. The size of a clone is reported for some rows only, either as once, few or many, or as a class for expanded clones.

cdr3_aa: CASSDLRGASGANVLTF
cdr3_nt: TGTGCCAGCAGTGACCTGCGGGGGGCCTCTGGGGCCAACGTCCTGACTTTC
j_call: TRBJ2-6
clone_size: NA
v_call: TRBV2
d_call: TRBD2

cdr3_aa: CASNRGRALLNTEAFF
cdr3_nt: TGTGCCAGCAACCGAGGGAGGGCGCTCTTGAACACTGAAGCTTTCTTT
j_call: TRBJ1-1
clone_size: once
v_call: TRBV28
d_call: NA

cdr3_aa: CASSHFRTSGNHEQFF
cdr3_nt: TGTGCCAGCAGCCACTTCCGGACTAGCGGGAACCATGAGCAGTTCTTC
j_call: TRBJ2-1
clone_size: once
v_call: TRBV11-2
d_call: TRBD2

cdr3_aa: CASSFELAGDEQYF
cdr3_nt: TGCGCCAGCAGCTTTGAACTAGCGGGAGACGAGCAGTACTTC
j_call: TRBJ2-7
clone_size: NA
v_call: TRBV5-1
d_call: TRBD2

cdr3_aa: CASSLEGPSRTEAFF
cdr3_nt: TGTGCCAGCAGTTTGGAGGGACCCTCCAGAACTGAAGCTTTCTTT
j_call: TRBJ1-1
clone_size: NA
v_call: TRBV28
d_call: NA

cdr3_aa: CASKDRDTGELFF
cdr3_nt: TGCGCCAGCAAGGACAGGGACACCGGGGAGCTGTTTTTT
j_call: TRBJ2-2
clone_size: NA
v_call: TRBV10-1
d_call: TRBD1

cdr3_aa: CASSFQGVSGELFF
cdr3_nt: TGTGCCAGCAGCTTCCAGGGGGTGTCCGGGGAGCTGTTTTTT
j_call: TRBJ2-2
clone_size: NA
v_call: TRBV7-3
d_call: TRBD1

cdr3_aa: CASSPPTDYEQYF
cdr3_nt: TGTGCCAGCAGTCCACCGACAGACTACGAGCAGTACTTC
j_call: TRBJ2-7
clone_size: NA
v_call: TRBV28
d_call: NA

cdr3_aa: CATSSGLAGAEQFF
cdr3_nt: TGTGCCACCAGTTCGGGACTAGCGGGGGCAGAGCAGTTCTTC
j_call: TRBJ2-1
clone_size: NA
v_call: TRBV24-1
d_call: TRBD2

cdr3_aa: CASSQRLAVGDTQYF
cdr3_nt: TGCGCCAGCAGCCAGAGACTAGCAGTAGGGGATACGCAGTATTTT
j_call: TRBJ2-3
clone_size: NA
v_call: TRBV4-1
d_call: TRBD2

cdr3_aa: CASSFRLAGELFF
cdr3_nt: TGTGCCAGCAGTTTTCGACTTGCCGGGGAGCTGTTTTTT
j_call: TRBJ2-2
clone_size: once
v_call: TRBV27
d_call: NA

cdr3_aa: CASRLNGRGNEQFF
cdr3_nt: TGTGCCAGCAGACTAAACGGGAGAGGTAATGAGCAGTTCTTC
j_call: TRBJ2-1
clone_size: NA
v_call: TRBV27
d_call: NA

cdr3_aa: CASSEAGADTQYF
cdr3_nt: TGTGCCAGCAGTGAGGCAGGGGCAGATACGCAGTATTTT
j_call: TRBJ2-3
clone_size: NA
v_call: TRBV6-1
d_call: NA

cdr3_aa: CASRRGRNQPQHF
cdr3_nt: TGTGCCAGCAGACGAGGGCGCAATCAGCCCCAGCATTTT
j_call: TRBJ1-5
clone_size: NA
v_call: TRBV12-3/TRBV12-4
d_call: NA

cdr3_aa: CAWSVRQGNSPLHF
cdr3_nt: TGTGCCTGGAGTGTCAGACAGGGCAATTCACCCCTCCACTTT
j_call: TRBJ1-6
clone_size: NA
v_call: TRBV30
d_call: TRBD1

cdr3_aa: CASSHRDRGLEKLFF
cdr3_nt: TGTGCCAGCAGCCATCGGGACAGGGGGCTTGAAAAACTGTTTTTT
j_call: TRBJ1-4
clone_size: NA
v_call: TRBV3-1/TRBV3-2
d_call: TRBD1

cdr3_aa: CASSNAGGGDSNQPQHF
cdr3_nt: TGTGCCAGCAGCAATGCCGGGGGGGGCGATAGCAATCAGCCCCAGCATTTT
j_call: TRBJ1-5
clone_size: NA
v_call: TRBV21-1
d_call: NA

cdr3_aa: CASSFSSSEIYNEQFF
cdr3_nt: TGTGCCAGCAGCTTCTCTAGCTCCGAGATCTACAATGAGCAGTTCTTC
j_call: TRBJ2-1
clone_size: NA
v_call: TRBV7-8
d_call: NA

cdr3_aa: CASSPTRGQGGRTEAFF
cdr3_nt: TGTGCCAGCAGCCCAACCCGGGGACAGGGCGGGCGTACTGAAGCTTTCTTT
j_call: TRBJ1-1
clone_size: NA
v_call: TRBV7-8
d_call: TRBD1

cdr3_aa: CASQRRGAGTEAFF
cdr3_nt: TGTGCCAGCCAAAGGCGGGGAGCGGGCACTGAAGCTTTCTTT
j_call: TRBJ1-1
clone_size: NA
v_call: TRBV6-5
d_call: NA

cdr3_aa: CASSWSSGSSGEQFF
cdr3_nt: TGTGCCAGCAGCTGGTCTAGCGGGAGTAGTGGTGAGCAGTTCTTC
j_call: TRBJ2-1
clone_size: NA
v_call: TRBV11-3
d_call: TRBD2

cdr3_aa: CASSDSTEVNFNEQFF
cdr3_nt: TGTGCCAGCAGCGACTCGACCGAGGTTAATTTTAATGAGCAGTTCTTC
j_call: TRBJ2-1
clone_size: NA
v_call: TRBV9
d_call: NA

cdr3_aa: CAISDRTMNTEAFF
cdr3_nt: TGTGCCATCAGTGACAGAACCATGAACACTGAAGCTTTCTTT
j_call: TRBJ1-1
clone_size: NA
v_call: TRBV10-3
d_call: NA

cdr3_aa: CASSQDRDRGNEQYF
cdr3_nt: TGTGCCAGCAGCCAAGATCGGGACAGGGGAAACGAGCAGTACTTC
j_call: TRBJ2-7
clone_size: NA
v_call: TRBV4-2
d_call: TRBD1

cdr3_aa: CASSALAGTGITGELFF
cdr3_nt: TGTGCCAGCAGCGCCCTCGCCGGGACAGGGATCACCGGGGAGCTGTTTTTT
j_call: TRBJ2-2
clone_size: many
v_call: TRBV9
d_call: TRBD1

cdr3_aa: CASCWTGISYEQYF
cdr3_nt: TGTGCCAGCTGTTGGACAGGGATAAGCTACGAGCAGTACTTC
j_call: TRBJ2-7
clone_size: few
v_call: TRBV30
d_call: TRBD1

cdr3_aa: CASSKGQYNEQFF
cdr3_nt: TGTGCCAGCAGTAAAGGACAGTACAATGAGCAGTTCTTC
j_call: TRBJ2-1
clone_size: NA
v_call: TRBV6-2/TRBV6-3
d_call: NA

cdr3_aa: CAWSFDISYEQYF
cdr3_nt: TGTGCCTGGAGTTTTGACATATCCTACGAGCAGTACTTC
j_call: TRBJ2-7
clone_size: once
v_call: TRBV30
d_call: NA

cdr3_aa: CASSLTGQGVSEAFF
cdr3_nt: TGTGCCAGCAGTTTAACCGGCCAGGGGGTTAGTGAAGCTTTCTTT
j_call: TRBJ1-1
clone_size: NA
v_call: TRBV27
d_call: TRBD1

cdr3_aa: CASSLRPYDEQFF
cdr3_nt: TGTGCCAGCAGTCTGCGGCCTTACGATGAGCAGTTCTTC
j_call: TRBJ2-1
clone_size: NA
v_call: TRBV2
d_call: NA

cdr3_aa: CATSAGGALFYEQYF
cdr3_nt: TGTGCCACCAGTGCTGGGGGGGCACTTTTCTACGAGCAGTACTTC
j_call: TRBJ2-7
clone_size: NA
v_call: TRBV24-1
d_call: NA

cdr3_aa: CSARSYNEQFF
cdr3_nt: TGCAGTGCTAGGTCTTACAATGAGCAGTTCTTC
j_call: TRBJ2-1
clone_size: NA
v_call: TRBV20-1
d_call: NA

cdr3_aa: CASSLPRSGGYTF
cdr3_nt: TGCGCCAGCAGCCTCCCCCGATCCGGGGGCTACACCTTC
j_call: TRBJ1-2
clone_size: once
v_call: TRBV5-1
d_call: NA

cdr3_aa: CASSLAGELFF
cdr3_nt: TGTGCCAGCAGCTTAGCTGGGGAGCTGTTTTTT
j_call: TRBJ2-2
clone_size: NA
v_call: TRBV5-6
d_call: NA

cdr3_aa: CASSESLQGYNEQFF
cdr3_nt: TGCGCCAGCAGTGAGTCGTTACAGGGGTACAATGAGCAGTTCTTC
j_call: TRBJ2-1
clone_size: NA
v_call: TRBV10-1
d_call: TRBD1

cdr3_aa: CASSPGQSFNQPQHF
cdr3_nt: TGTGCCAGCAGTCCGGGACAGTCCTTCAATCAGCCCCAGCATTTT
j_call: TRBJ1-5
clone_size: NA
v_call: TRBV6-6
d_call: TRBD1

cdr3_aa: CASSFSLAASYEQYF
cdr3_nt: TGTGCCAGCAGTTTTTCGCTAGCGGCCTCCTACGAGCAGTACTTC
j_call: TRBJ2-7
clone_size: NA
v_call: TRBV27
d_call: TRBD2

cdr3_aa: CASSSRDSENRQPQHF
cdr3_nt: TGTGCCAGTAGTAGTAGGGACAGCGAAAACCGTCAGCCCCAGCATTTT
j_call: TRBJ1-5
clone_size: NA
v_call: TRBV19
d_call: TRBD1

cdr3_aa: CASSLNPLAGTGELFF
cdr3_nt: TGTGCCAGCAGTCTTAACCCACTAGCAGGCACCGGGGAGCTGTTTTTT
j_call: TRBJ2-2
clone_size: NA
v_call: TRBV6-4
d_call: NA

cdr3_aa: CASRDTSNQPQHF
cdr3_nt: TGTGCCAGCAGGGACACGAGCAATCAGCCCCAGCATTTT
j_call: TRBJ1-5
clone_size: once
v_call: TRBV27
d_call: NA

cdr3_aa: CASSPRTGSSNQPQHF
cdr3_nt: TGTGCCAGCAGCCCCAGGACAGGGTCTAGCAATCAGCCCCAGCATTTT
j_call: TRBJ1-5
clone_size: NA
v_call: TRBV7-2
d_call: TRBD1

cdr3_aa: CASSRRPLASDTGELFF
cdr3_nt: TGTGCCAGCAGCCGCAGACCCCTAGCGTCGGACACCGGGGAGCTGTTTTTT
j_call: TRBJ2-2
clone_size: NA
v_call: TRBV3-1/TRBV3-2
d_call: NA

cdr3_aa: CASIGGQGGDEQYF
cdr3_nt: TGTGCCAGCATTGGTGGACAGGGCGGCGACGAGCAGTACTTC
j_call: TRBJ2-7
clone_size: once
v_call: TRBV2
d_call: TRBD1

cdr3_aa: CASSLTTTGGISGNTIYF
cdr3_nt: TGTGCCAGCAGCTTGACAACGACAGGGGGCATCTCTGGAAACACCATATATTTT
j_call: TRBJ1-3
clone_size: NA
v_call: TRBV7-2
d_call: TRBD1

cdr3_aa: CATSHHSTQGALHF
cdr3_nt: TGTGCCACCAGCCATCACAGTACACAAGGGGCCCTCCACTTT
j_call: TRBJ1-6
clone_size: NA
v_call: TRBV15
d_call: NA

cdr3_aa: CASSLSHGNSGNTIYF
cdr3_nt: TGTGCCAGCAGTTTGTCCCACGGTAACTCTGGAAACACCATATATTTT
j_call: TRBJ1-3
clone_size: NA
v_call: TRBV28
d_call: NA

cdr3_aa: CASSLKGLNYGYTF
cdr3_nt: TGTGCCAGCAGTTTAAAGGGACTTAACTATGGCTACACCTTC
j_call: TRBJ1-2
clone_size: NA
v_call: TRBV27
d_call: NA

cdr3_aa: CSVEDGTSGSFDEQYF
cdr3_nt: TGCAGCGTTGAAGATGGGACTAGCGGGAGTTTCGACGAGCAGTACTTC
j_call: TRBJ2-7
clone_size: NA
v_call: TRBV29-1
d_call: TRBD2

cdr3_aa: CASSTPQEAFF
cdr3_nt: TGTGCCAGCAGTACCCCCCAGGAAGCTTTCTTT
j_call: TRBJ1-1
clone_size: NA
v_call: TRBV28
d_call: NA

cdr3_aa: CATSRRGQGPYEQYF
cdr3_nt: TGTGCCACCAGCAGGAGGGGGCAGGGGCCCTACGAGCAGTACTTC
j_call: TRBJ2-7
clone_size: NA
v_call: TRBV15
d_call: TRBD1

cdr3_aa: CASSEGSTSQGEQYF
cdr3_nt: TGTGCCAGCAGTGAAGGGTCGACTAGCCAGGGCGAGCAGTACTTC
j_call: TRBJ2-7
clone_size: NA
v_call: TRBV2
d_call: TRBD2

cdr3_aa: CASSLGLAGVQETQYF
cdr3_nt: TGCGCCAGCAGCTTGGGACTAGCGGGAGTGCAAGAGACCCAGTACTTC
j_call: TRBJ2-5
clone_size: once
v_call: TRBV5-1
d_call: TRBD2

cdr3_aa: CASGRGKGANTGELFF
cdr3_nt: TGCGCCAGCGGTCGGGGGAAGGGCGCGAACACCGGGGAGCTGTTTTTT
j_call: TRBJ2-2
clone_size: once
v_call: TRBV4-1
d_call: NA

cdr3_aa: CATGGGYSTDTQYF
cdr3_nt: TGTGCCACCGGAGGCGGGTATAGCACAGATACGCAGTATTTT
j_call: TRBJ2-3
clone_size: once
v_call: TRBV27
d_call: NA

cdr3_aa: CASSVVTTLSTDTQYF
cdr3_nt: TGTGCCAGCAGCGTTGTAACAACCTTGAGCACAGATACGCAGTATTTT
j_call: TRBJ2-3
clone_size: NA
v_call: TRBV9
d_call: NA

cdr3_aa: CSVVGQGAYGYGYTF
cdr3_nt: TGCAGCGTTGTTGGACAGGGGGCTTATGGCTATGGCTACACCTTC
j_call: TRBJ1-2
clone_size: NA
v_call: TRBV29-1
d_call: TRBD1

cdr3_aa: CASSYFGANVLTF
cdr3_nt: TGTGCCAGCAGTTACTTTGGGGCCAACGTCCTGACTTTC
j_call: TRBJ2-6
clone_size: NA
v_call: TRBV27
d_call: NA

cdr3_aa: CASSLLAYNEQFF
cdr3_nt: TGTGCCAGCAGCCTCCTCGCCTACAATGAGCAGTTCTTC
j_call: TRBJ2-1
clone_size: NA
v_call: TRBV7-2
d_call: NA

cdr3_aa: CAAADTVGGRRGYTF
cdr3_nt: TGTGCCGCGGCCGACACAGTCGGGGGGCGACGCGGCTACACCTTC
j_call: TRBJ1-2
clone_size: once
v_call: TRBV10-3
d_call: NA